This is a list of T cell receptor beta chains from one sample in a study of OX40 agonist ivuxolimab in advanced cancers. The table came from immunoSEQ multiplex PCR; TCRdb's copy has only in-frame clones and leaves some out. The data contain just over 40,000 clones, more than 75% of them seen just once; the ten biggest clones take up under 4%. The sequences come from CD4+ or CD8+ T cells sorted from blood, collected in a trial of the OX40 agonist ivuxolimab. The receptors stem from an adult with an advanced solid tumor such as melanoma, head and neck, liver or kidney cancer. Both conserved end residues are part of each CDR3. D genes are given only for firm matches.

D	length	J	V	CDR3	DNA
TRBD1	17	TRBJ2-3	TRBV10-3	CAIKGIPGQPGTDTQYF	TGTGCCATCAAGGGGATCCCGGGACAGCCGGGCACAGATACGCAGTATTTT
-	13	TRBJ1-1	TRBV7-8	CASSLDTTAEAFF	TGTGCCAGCAGCCTAGACACAACCGCTGAAGCTTTCTTT
-	14	TRBJ2-1	TRBV9	CASSVAGLFHEQFF	TGTGCCAGCAGCGTAGCGGGCTTATTCCATGAGCAGTTCTTC
TRBD1	14	TRBJ1-2	TRBV5-6	CASSRGDSLYGYTF	TGTGCCAGCAGCCGGGGGGACAGTCTCTATGGCTACACCTTC
-	13	TRBJ2-2	TRBV6-6	CASSPPVTGELFF	TGTGCCAGCAGTCCCCCCGTCACCGGGGAGCTGTTTTTT
-	15	TRBJ2-3	TRBV6-6	CASSRIGGGTDTQYF	TGTGCCAGCAGTCGTATTGGAGGAGGCACAGATACGCAGTATTTT
-	17	TRBJ1-1	TRBV28	CASSPVWGAVSGTEAFF	TGTGCCAGCAGTCCTGTCTGGGGGGCGGTCTCCGGGACTGAAGCTTTCTTT
TRBD1	15	TRBJ2-2	TRBV9	CASSVETGSTGELFF	TGTGCCAGCAGCGTAGAGACAGGGAGCACCGGGGAGCTGTTTTTT
-	14	TRBJ2-5	TRBV18	CASSLDSYQETQYF	TGTGCCAGCTCACTAGACAGTTACCAAGAGACCCAGTACTTC
TRBD2	16	TRBJ2-2	TRBV25-1	CASRVNTGGNTGELFF	TGTGCCAGCAGGGTCAACACGGGGGGGAACACCGGGGAGCTGTTTTTT
-	16	TRBJ1-1	TRBV5-1	CASSTVGGTLNTEAFF	TGCGCCAGCAGCACCGTCGGCGGGACACTGAACACTGAAGCTTTCTTT
-	14	TRBJ2-1	TRBV2	CASSGLLPVDEQFF	TGTGCCAGCAGTGGTCTCCTCCCGGTGGATGAGCAGTTCTTC
TRBD1	17	TRBJ1-3	TRBV9	CASSVGQGVSSGNTIYF	TGTGCCAGCAGCGTTGGACAGGGGGTGAGCTCTGGAAACACCATATATTTT
-	13	TRBJ2-1	TRBV19	CASQSWAYNEQFF	TGTGCCAGTCAGTCGTGGGCCTACAATGAGCAGTTCTTC
TRBD1	14	TRBJ1-3	TRBV7-2	CASSPGGEGNTIYF	TGTGCCAGCAGCCCAGGGGGGGAGGGAAACACCATATATTTT
TRBD1	17	TRBJ2-7	TRBV5-1	CASSRTGGAFRSYEQYF	TGCGCCAGCAGCCGGACAGGGGGCGCTTTTCGCTCCTACGAGCAGTACTTC
TRBD2	18	TRBJ2-5	TRBV7-2	CASSLVGVAGASWETQYF	TGTGCCAGCAGCTTAGTTGGGGTAGCGGGAGCGTCTTGGGAGACCCAGTACTTC
TRBD2	22	TRBJ2-4	TRBV7-6	CASSLIRGTSGRLGMGKNIQYF	TGTGCCAGCAGCTTAATCCGGGGGACTAGCGGGAGGCTAGGCATGGGCAAAAACATTCAGTACTTC
-	12	TRBJ2-3	TRBV4-2	CASSQVADTQYF	TGTGCCAGCAGCCAAGTAGCAGATACGCAGTATTTT
-	11	TRBJ2-5	TRBV29-1	CSVGGAETQYF	TGCAGCGTTGGGGGGGCAGAGACCCAGTACTTC